Listed below are T cell receptor beta chains from one sample, sequenced in a study of cytomegalovirus exposure and HLA in healthy donors. Data came from immunoSEQ multiplex PCR; TCRdb stores just in-frame clones and leaves some out. Reported are fewer than 150,000 clones; the ten largest clones contain 2%. The sequencing input was PBMCs. These receptors all come from a woman in her sixties or seventies in good health and CMV-seronegative. The CDR3 runs from the conserved cysteine through the conserved F or W. D genes are given only for firm matches.

v_call,d_call,j_call,cdr3_aa,cdr3_nt
TRBV30,NA,TRBJ1-2,CAWSGQNYGYTF,TGTGCCTGGAGTGGGCAGAACTATGGCTACACCTTC
TRBV19,TRBD1,TRBJ2-7,CASSEWDSLYEQYF,TGTGCCAGTAGTGAGTGGGACAGCCTCTACGAGCAGTACTTC
TRBV5-1,NA,TRBJ2-3,CASSLGPRSTDTQYF,TGCGCCAGCAGCCTCGGTCCCCGGAGCACAGATACGCAGTATTTT
TRBV7-2,TRBD1,TRBJ1-1,CASRGNRGLNTEAFF,TGTGCCAGCAGAGGCAACAGGGGGTTGAACACTGAAGCTTTCTTT
TRBV7-3,TRBD1,TRBJ1-5,CASSSDRGSNQPQHF,TGTGCCAGCAGCTCCGACAGGGGGAGCAATCAGCCCCAGCATTTT
TRBV15,TRBD2,TRBJ2-6,CATSRRPIRGGWPGANVLTF,TGTGCCACCAGCAGACGACCTATTAGGGGAGGGTGGCCTGGGGCCAACGTCCTGACTTTC
TRBV7-3,NA,TRBJ2-1,CASSSGPSAGNEQFF,TGTGCCAGCAGCTCGGGCCCCTCGGCGGGCAATGAGCAGTTCTTC
TRBV7-9,NA,TRBJ1-5,CASRPRSPSRHSNQPQHF,TGTGCCAGCAGGCCCCGATCGCCCTCAAGGCATAGCAATCAGCCTCAGCATTTT
TRBV19,TRBD1,TRBJ2-7,CASSIGQGGSYEQYF,TGTGCCAGTAGTATTGGACAGGGGGGCTCCTACGAGCAGTACTTC
TRBV27,TRBD2,TRBJ2-7,CASSLGLAGDGYEQYF,TGTGCCAGCAGTCTGGGACTAGCGGGAGATGGATACGAGCAGTACTTC
TRBV28,TRBD1,TRBJ1-3,CASRPGQGGNTIYF,TGTGCCAGCAGACCAGGACAGGGAGGAAACACCATATATTTT
TRBV6-4,NA,TRBJ2-2,CASSDQGYTGELFF,TGTGCCAGCAGTGACCAGGGATACACCGGGGAGCTGTTTTTT
TRBV19,NA,TRBJ1-4,CASSLGEKLFF,TGTGCCAGTTCCTTGGGCGAAAAACTGTTTTTT
TRBV28,NA,TRBJ1-1,CASSFEPLNTEAFF,TGTGCCAGCAGTTTTGAGCCGCTGAACACTGAAGCTTTCTTT
TRBV10-3,NA,TRBJ1-1,CAIRVGQGHEGEAFF,TGTGCCATCAGGGTTGGGCAGGGGCACGAGGGTGAAGCTTTCTTT
TRBV5-6,TRBD2,TRBJ2-3,CASSSQRGAPDTQYF,TGTGCCAGCAGCTCTCAGCGGGGGGCCCCGGATACGCAGTATTTT
TRBV30,NA,TRBJ1-5,CAWSVRSNQPQHF,TGTGCCTGGAGTGTACGTTCTAACCAGCCCCAGCATTTT
TRBV9,NA,TRBJ1-1,CASSAGANTEAFF,TGTGCCAGCAGCGCTGGGGCCAACACTGAAGCTTTCTTT
TRBV10-2,NA,TRBJ1-3,CASSESTGVTIYF,TGCGCCAGCAGTGAGTCGACAGGAGTCACCATATATTTT
TRBV5-1,TRBD2,TRBJ2-3,CASSLAFGGTTTDTQYF,TGCGCCAGCAGCTTGGCTTTCGGGGGGACGACCACAGATACGCAGTATTTT
TRBV25-1,TRBD2,TRBJ2-5,CASSEGLAGGGAETQYF,TGTGCCAGCAGTGAGGGACTAGCGGGAGGGGGGGCGGAGACCCAGTACTTC
TRBV5-4,TRBD2,TRBJ2-3,CASSLVLAGGYDTQYF,TGTGCCAGCAGCTTGGTACTAGCGGGGGGGTACGATACGCAGTATTTT
TRBV25-1,TRBD1,TRBJ2-3,CASSELETGGATDTQYF,TGTGCCAGCAGTGAGCTCGAGACAGGGGGGGCAACAGATACGCAGTATTTT
TRBV27,TRBD1,TRBJ2-7,CASSAGTAYEQYF,TGTGCCAGCAGTGCCGGGACAGCCTACGAGCAGTACTTC
TRBV4-1,NA,TRBJ2-5,CASSQAPSPQETQYF,TGCGCCAGCAGCCAAGCCCCTAGCCCCCAAGAGACCCAGTACTTC
TRBV5-6,NA,TRBJ2-7,CASSFTGPYEQYF,TGTGCCAGCAGCTTTACAGGACCATACGAGCAGTACTTC
TRBV28,TRBD1,TRBJ2-7,CASSLAHRGRTYEQYF,TGTGCCAGCAGTTTAGCGCACAGGGGCCGAACCTACGAGCAGTACTTC
TRBV7-6,TRBD2,TRBJ2-3,CASSPLTSIRQYF,TGTGCCAGCAGCCCCTTGACTAGCATTAGGCAGTATTTT
TRBV5-4,TRBD2,TRBJ2-5,CASSTKAGGNQETQYF,TGTGCCAGCAGCACCAAAGCGGGGGGGAACCAAGAGACCCAGTACTTC
TRBV11-1,TRBD2,TRBJ2-1,CASSLAYSSGSSYNEQFF,TGTGCCAGCAGCTTAGCGTATTCTAGCGGCAGCTCCTACAATGAGCAGTTCTTC
TRBV5-1,NA,TRBJ2-1,CASSLDTLNEQFF,TGCGCCAGCAGCTTGGATACTCTCAATGAGCAGTTCTTC
TRBV10-2,NA,TRBJ2-5,CASSENSETQYF,TGCGCCAGCAGTGAGAATTCGGAGACCCAGTACTTC
TRBV10-2,TRBD1,TRBJ1-1,CASSRQGNTEAFF,TGCGCCAGCAGCCGACAGGGGAACACTGAAGCTTTCTTT
TRBV18,TRBD2,TRBJ2-5,CASSTPGLSSGEQYF,TGTGCCAGCTCCACCCCGGGACTATCTTCGGGAGAGCAGTACTTC
TRBV2,TRBD1,TRBJ1-2,CASSVGQVYGYTF,TGTGCCAGCAGTGTGGGACAGGTATATGGCTACACCTTC
TRBV2,TRBD1,TRBJ2-7,CASSGPPRGLYYEQYF,TGTGCCAGCAGTGGCCCCCCCAGGGGGTTGTACTACGAGCAGTACTTC
TRBV2,NA,TRBJ2-5,CASTPGALWAETQYF,TGTGCCAGCACCCCTGGGGCTCTGTGGGCAGAGACCCAGTACTTC
TRBV14,NA,TRBJ2-4,CASSQVDFSFQYF,TGTGCCAGCAGCCAAGTAGACTTCTCTTTTCAGTACTTC
TRBV6-1,NA,TRBJ2-1,CASSDSDRRGEQFF,TGTGCCAGCAGTGATTCCGACAGGCGTGGTGAGCAGTTCTTC
TRBV19,NA,TRBJ1-5,CASSIAGTKFPLGNQPQHF,TGTGCCAGTAGTATTGCCGGGACAAAGTTTCCCCTTGGCAATCAGCCCCAGCATTTT
TRBV9,NA,TRBJ1-6,CASSGRGYNSPLHF,TGTGCCAGCAGCGGACGGGGGTATAATTCACCCCTCCACTTT
TRBV27,NA,TRBJ1-1,CASSFNPGTEAFF,TGTGCCAGCAGTTTTAATCCAGGGACTGAAGCTTTCTTT
TRBV14,NA,TRBJ2-7,CASSQGRALMVEQYF,TGTGCCAGCAGCCAAGGCAGGGCCCTTATGGTCGAGCAGTACTTC
TRBV9,NA,TRBJ2-1,CASSVELPNEQFF,TGTGCCAGCAGCGTAGAGCTCCCCAATGAGCAGTTCTTC
TRBV6-1,TRBD1,TRBJ2-3,CASLQGATDTQYF,TGTGCCAGCCTACAGGGGGCAACCGATACGCAGTATTTT
TRBV27,NA,TRBJ2-5,CASSLTGSLLRTQYF,TGTGCCAGCAGTTTGACCGGGTCCCTCCTAAGGACCCAGTACTTC
TRBV7-9,TRBD2,TRBJ2-7,CASSRSTFPSSGSSREQYF,TGTGCCAGCAGCCGATCGACTTTCCCCTCTAGCGGGAGTTCCCGCGAGCAGTACTTC
TRBV6-5,NA,TRBJ2-3,CASRSAASTQYF,TGTGCCAGCAGATCGGCGGCATCTACGCAGTATTTT
TRBV4-1,NA,TRBJ2-1,CASSQGEVHEQFF,TGCGCCAGCAGCCAAGGTGAGGTTCATGAGCAGTTCTTC
TRBV2,NA,TRBJ2-3,CASSEQGISADTQYF,TGTGCCAGCAGTGAACAGGGGATTAGTGCAGATACGCAGTATTTT
TRBV11-1,TRBD1,TRBJ1-4,CASSSVDRDLSELFF,TGTGCCAGCAGCTCAGTGGACAGGGATCTCTCGGAACTGTTTTTT
TRBV4-1,NA,TRBJ2-2,CASSLSFLWVQANTGELFF,TGCGCCAGCAGCCTCTCCTTTTTGTGGGTCCAGGCGAACACCGGGGAGCTGTTTTTT
TRBV6-1,TRBD1,TRBJ1-5,CASSEVAATGGQPQHF,TGTGCCAGCAGTGAAGTTGCGGCGACAGGGGGTCAGCCCCAGCATTTT
TRBV27,NA,TRBJ2-6,CARPTISGANVLTF,TGTGCCAGACCTACTATCTCTGGGGCCAACGTCCTGACTTTC
TRBV15,TRBD2,TRBJ2-1,CATSRDSLAGGFEQFF,TGTGCCACCAGCAGAGATAGCCTAGCGGGAGGGTTTGAGCAGTTCTTC
TRBV5-1,NA,TRBJ2-3,CASSPETTSVTDTQYF,TGCGCCAGCAGCCCGGAAACTACAAGCGTCACAGATACGCAGTATTTT
TRBV9,NA,TRBJ1-1,CASSVGSGAVNTEAFF,TGTGCCAGCAGCGTAGGCTCTGGGGCTGTGAACACTGAAGCTTTCTTT
TRBV4-2,NA,TRBJ2-3,CASNRADSTDTQYF,TGTGCCAGCAACCGAGCGGACAGCACAGATACGCAGTATTTT
TRBV5-1,TRBD2,TRBJ2-7,CASSSHQAGDNYEQYF,TGCGCCAGCAGCTCCCACCAAGCGGGGGATAACTACGAGCAGTACTTC